Listed below are T cell receptor beta chains from one sample, sequenced in a study of blood T cell repertoires in COVID-19. Clones were sequenced by immunoSEQ multiplex PCR, and TCRdb holds only the in-frame ones, with some missing. The sample consists of 160,000 or so clones, around 80% of them appearing once. Sequenced: PBMCs or T cells enriched from blood (not recorded which). The receptors originated from a woman aged 50 to 60 who had recovered from COVID-19. CDR3s include the opening cysteine and the closing phenylalanine or tryptophan. The order of the fields is V gene, clone size, D gene, J gene, CDR3 DNA, CDR3 protein. A D gene is named only where the DNA matches it firmly. Some rows have no size entry. The others give once, few or many, or a class for an expanded clone.

TRBV14	NA	NA	TRBJ2-7	TGTGCCAGCAGCCAAACCAGGGCTCTCCCCTACGAGCAGTACTTC	CASSQTRALPYEQYF
TRBV19	NA	TRBD1	TRBJ1-2	TGTGCCAGGGGATACCGGGACAGGGTTTGTTATGGCTACACCTTC	CARGYRDRVCYGYTF
TRBV5-1	NA	TRBD2	TRBJ2-1	TGCGCCAGCAGCTTGGCTGAAGCGGGAGGAAGGAATGAGCAGTTCTTC	CASSLAEAGGRNEQFF
TRBV20-1	NA	NA	TRBJ1-2	TGCAGTGCTCCGTTTCCGGATGGCTACACCTTC	CSAPFPDGYTF
TRBV12-3/TRBV12-4	NA	TRBD1	TRBJ1-2	TGTGCCAGCAGTTTAGGGACAGGGGACGGCTACACCTTC	CASSLGTGDGYTF
TRBV11-3	once	NA	TRBJ2-1	TGTGCCAGCAGCTTAGATCGAGCGGGTCCTGAGCAGTTCTTC	CASSLDRAGPEQFF
TRBV10-3	NA	NA	TRBJ2-2	TGTGCCATCAGTGTAGGTGGGAGTGGCGGGGAGCTGTTTTTT	CAISVGGSGGELFF
TRBV5-4	NA	TRBD2	TRBJ2-7	TGTGCCAGCAGCTTGTCCCGGGGGGGGAGCTCCTACGAGCAGTACTTC	CASSLSRGGSSYEQYF
TRBV7-8	NA	NA	TRBJ2-6	TGTGCCAGCAGGGCTACAGGGTCCGGGGCCAACGTCCTGACTTTC	CASRATGSGANVLTF
TRBV24-1	NA	TRBD1	TRBJ1-4	TGTGCCACCAGTGACTGGGGACAGGGAAAACTGTTTTTT	CATSDWGQGKLFF
TRBV10-3	NA	TRBD1	TRBJ2-7	TGTGCCATCATTGGGGACAGGGGGCCCCCACAATTC	CAIIGDRGPPQF
TRBV7-2	NA	NA	TRBJ1-4	TGTGCCAGCAGCTCTAGTAGGGGGGGAAATGAAAAACTGTTTTTT	CASSSSRGGNEKLFF
TRBV25-1	NA	TRBD1	TRBJ1-1	TGTGCCAGCAGTGGGAGCCAGGGGGCGGACACTGAAGCTTTCTTT	CASSGSQGADTEAFF
TRBV7-6	NA	NA	TRBJ2-3	TGTGCCAGCCTTAACTCGCTCGGGGGTACGCAGTATTTT	CASLNSLGGTQYF
TRBV7-8	NA	NA	TRBJ2-7	TGTGCCAGCAGCCAGATTAGGGGCGAGCAGTACTTC	CASSQIRGEQYF
TRBV7-9	NA	TRBD1	TRBJ2-7	TGTGCCAGCAGGCCTTGGACAGGGGCTAACTACGAGCAGTACTTC	CASRPWTGANYEQYF
TRBV14	NA	NA	TRBJ2-1	TGTGCCAGCCAACGGGACAGGACTAGGGATGAGCAGTTCTTC	CASQRDRTRDEQFF
TRBV19	few	NA	TRBJ1-4	TGTGCCAGTAGTATCCCCTCAGCAACTAATGAAAAACTGTTTTTT	CASSIPSATNEKLFF
TRBV9	NA	TRBD1	TRBJ2-1	TGTGCCAGCAGCGTAGGGGGGACAGGGATGTTCAATGAGCAGTTCTTC	CASSVGGTGMFNEQFF
TRBV3-1/TRBV3-2	NA	NA	TRBJ2-6	TGTGCCAGCAGCCAAGGAGCCTACTCTGGGGCCAACGTCCTGACTTTC	CASSQGAYSGANVLTF
TRBV28	NA	TRBD2	TRBJ2-7	TGTGCCAGCAGTTCGGCGGGAGACCTCTACGAGCAGTACTTC	CASSSAGDLYEQYF
TRBV19	NA	TRBD1	TRBJ1-1	TGTGCCAGTAGTATCGGGACAGTGAACACTGAAGCTTTCTTT	CASSIGTVNTEAFF
TRBV28	NA	NA	TRBJ2-5	TGTGCCAGCAGTTTAGTCCGGGAGACCCAGTACTTC	CASSLVRETQYF
TRBV28	NA	TRBD2	TRBJ2-1	TGTGCCAGCAGTTTTAACGGACTAGGCCAGTATGAGCAGTTCTTC	CASSFNGLGQYEQFF
TRBV29-1	few	NA	TRBJ1-1	TGCAGCGCATCAATGAAGGACAGGAACACTGAAGCTTTCTTT	CSASMKDRNTEAFF
TRBV10-2	few	TRBD1	TRBJ1-1	TGCGCCAGCAGACGTGGACAGGGCGTAGCTTTCTTT	CASRRGQGVAFF
TRBV3-1/TRBV3-2	NA	NA	TRBJ1-4	TGTGCCACCAGGGACTTTAATGAAAAACTGTTTTTT	CATRDFNEKLFF
TRBV7-9	NA	TRBD1	TRBJ1-1	TGTGCCAGCAGCCCCGGACAGGTTGGTTGGGGCACTGAAGCTTTCTTT	CASSPGQVGWGTEAFF
TRBV28	NA	NA	TRBJ2-5	TGTGCCAGCAGTACGTCACAGGTTATCCAAGAGACCCAGTACTTC	CASSTSQVIQETQYF
TRBV27	NA	NA	TRBJ2-7	TGTGCCAGCAGTTTATCGATGGTAGCCCACGAGCAGTACTTC	CASSLSMVAHEQYF
TRBV5-1	NA	NA	TRBJ2-1	TGCGCCAGCAGCTTGGGCGGGTCCTCCTACAATGAGCAGTTCTTC	CASSLGGSSYNEQFF
TRBV7-8	NA	TRBD1	TRBJ2-1	TGTGCCAGCAGCGGGACCGGGACAGGGGGGGATGAGCAGTTCTTC	CASSGTGTGGDEQFF